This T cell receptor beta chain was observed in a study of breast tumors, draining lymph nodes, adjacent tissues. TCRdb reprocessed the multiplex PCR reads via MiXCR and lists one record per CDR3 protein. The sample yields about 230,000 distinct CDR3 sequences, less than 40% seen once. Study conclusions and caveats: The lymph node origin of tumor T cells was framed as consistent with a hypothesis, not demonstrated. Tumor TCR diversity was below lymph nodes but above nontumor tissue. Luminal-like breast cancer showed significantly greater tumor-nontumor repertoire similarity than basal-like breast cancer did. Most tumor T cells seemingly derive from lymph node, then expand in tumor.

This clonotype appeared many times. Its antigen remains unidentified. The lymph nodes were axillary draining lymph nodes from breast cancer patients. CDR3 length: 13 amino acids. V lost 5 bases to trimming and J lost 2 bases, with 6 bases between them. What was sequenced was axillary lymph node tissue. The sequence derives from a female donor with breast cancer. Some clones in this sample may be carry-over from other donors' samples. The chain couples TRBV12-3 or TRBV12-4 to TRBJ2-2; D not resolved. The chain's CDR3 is CASSPANTGELFF. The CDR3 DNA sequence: TGTGCCAGCAGTCCGGCCAACACCGGGGAGCTGTTTTTT.